The next 18 T cell receptor beta chains were all read from a single sample in a study of T cells after yellow fever vaccination. TCRdb recomputed calls from the 5' RACE reads with MiXCR, one row per CDR3 protein. The sample includes hundreds of thousands of distinct CDR3 sequences, roughly 12% of them seen just once. The specimen was PBMCs, collected on the day of the yellow fever booster vaccination. All receptors derive from a man aged 25-40 years who received the YFV17D yellow fever vaccine.

The rearrangement uses TRBV25-1 and TRBJ2-1; 14 positions match TRBD2. CDR3 length: 17 residues. V lost 6 bases and J lost 8; bases outside the gene matches: 12. The germline V gene encodes CDR1 MGHDK and CDR2 SYGVNS. CDR3 region: CASSGWGLAGEEYEQFF. The DNA of the CDR3 is TGTGCCAGCAGCGGCTGGGGACTAGCGGGAGAGGAGTATGAGCAGTTCTTC. Full variable domain (outside the CDR3, taken from reference TRBV25-1 and TRBJ2-1): EADIYQTPRYLVIGTGKKITLECSQTMGHDKMYWYQQDPGMELHLIHYSYGVNSTEKGDLSSESTVSRIRTEHFPLTLESARPSHTSQYLCASSGWGLAGEEYEQFFGPGTRLTVL.

The chain uses TRBV4-1 and TRBJ2-6, with unresolved D. Germline assignment: CDR1 MGHRA and CDR2 YSYEKL. V lost 0 bases and J lost 0, with 12 bases in between. This CDR3 has 18 amino acids. CDR3 in amino acids: CASSQDPGVLSGANVLTF. Written as DNA, the CDR3 is TGCGCCAGCAGCCAAGATCCAGGCGTCCTCTCTGGGGCCAACGTCCTGACTTTC.

The chain is built from TRBV10-3 and TRBJ2-1; D is perhaps TRBD2 (6 bases). The germline V and J ends were trimmed by 4 bases and 0 bases, with 16 bases remaining between them. The germline V gene has CDR1 ENHRY and CDR2 SYGVKD. The CDR3 contains 17 residues. The CDR3 is CAISARASDSSYNEQFF. CDR3 sequence (DNA): TGTGCCATCAGTGCCCGGGCTAGCGACAGCTCCTACAATGAGCAGTTCTTC.

The chain carries TRBV9 and TRBJ2-2, with 10 bases identical to TRBD1. V lost 6 bases and J lost 0; bases outside the gene matches: 5. The germline CDR1 and CDR2 sequences are SGDLS and YYNGEE. This CDR3 contains 16 residues. In DNA, the CDR3 is TGTGCCAGCAAGGAGGGACAGGGGCCGAACACCGGGGAGCTGTTTTTT. Its protein is CASKEGQGPNTGELFF.

The chain carries TRBV29-1 and TRBJ2-7; D is perhaps TRBD1 or TRBD2 (6 bases each). This CDR3 has 15 residues. Germline V gene lookup returns CDR1 SQVTM and CDR2 ANQGSEA. The V gene lost 4 bases and the J gene lost 4 bases, with 20 bases spanning the gap. CDR3 in amino acids: CSVVEGDHNLYEQYF. The CDR3 bases are TGCAGCGTTGTGGAGGGGGACCACAACCTTTACGAGCAGTACTTC.

The chain carries TRBV5-1 and TRBJ2-3; D is unresolved. Trimming took 4 bases from V and 1 from J, leaving 19 bases between them. This CDR3 comprises 17 residues. In germline, CDR1 is SGHRS, CDR2 YFSETQ. CDR3 sequence (DNA): TGCGCCAGCAGCCCCCCCGTTAACGCTGTGGGCACAGATACGCAGTATTTT. Amino acids: CASSPPVNAVGTDTQYF. Full variable domain (missing parts from reference TRBV5-1 and TRBJ2-3): KAGVTQTPRYLIKTRGQQVTLSCSPISGHRSVSWYQQTPGQGLQFLFEYFSETQRNKGNFPGRFSGRQFSNSRSEMNVSTLELGDSALYLCASSPPVNAVGTDTQYFGPGTRLTVL.

This clonotype was counted ten times or more. This chain joins TRBV7-9 and TRBJ2-2; D might be TRBD1 (6 bases). The CDR3 consists of 19 residues. V was pared by 2 bases and J by 0 bases, with 19 bases between. Germline assignment: CDR1 SEHNR and CDR2 FQNEAQ (reference sequence). The CDR3 nucleotides are TGTGCCAGCAGCTTACCCTGGGGGCGCGACTACACGAACACCGGGGAGCTGTTTTTT. This encodes CASSLPWGRDYTNTGELFF.

This clonotype showed up just a few times. The chain combines TRBV5-8 with TRBJ2-7; TRBD1 matches 9 bases. The CDR3 runs to 16 residues. The trim removed 4 bases at V and 3 bases at J, leaving 11 bases unmatched. In germline, CDR1 is SGHTS, CDR2 YDEGEE. CDR3 bases: TGTGCCAGCAGCACCTCCGGGACAGGGATTTACTACGAGCAGTACTTC. The encoded protein is CASSTSGTGIYYEQYF.

This clonotype has at least ten counts. The chain recombines TRBV7-2 with TRBJ2-3; D is unresolved. This CDR3 has 12 amino acids. V was trimmed by 5 bases and J by 5 bases, leaving 8 bases between them. Germline V gene lookup returns CDR1 SGHTA and CDR2 FQGNSA. The CDR3 bases are TGTGCCAGCAGCCCCCAGCGAGATACGCAGTATTTT. Translating it yields CASSPQRDTQYF. Filled out from reference TRBV7-2 and TRBJ2-3, the complete variable domain reads GAGVSQSPSNKVTEKGKDVELRCDPISGHTALYWYRQSLGQGLEFLIYFQGNSAPDKSGLPSDRFSAERTGGSVSTLTIQRTQQEDSAVYLCASSPQRDTQYFGPGTRLTVL.

There are many counts of this clonotype. This rearrangement joins TRBV6-5 to TRBJ2-1; a weak D match, TRBD2 (5 bases). The V and J ends lost 6 bases and 8 bases respectively, with 23 bases between them. Germline V gene data show CDR1 as MNHEY and CDR2 as SVGAGI. The CDR3 spans 16 residues. The CDR3 loop is CASSQPRGGGVDEQFF. CDR3 nucleotides: TGTGCCAGCAGCCAACCCCGTGGAGGTGGCGTGGATGAGCAGTTCTTC.

This clonotype was seen more than once but under ten times. For the CDR3, the DNA is TGTGCCAGCAGCTTAGAGTCCACGGGAGGAAACACCATATATTTT. This sequence encodes CASSLESTGGNTIYF. The gene calls are TRBV7-2 and TRBJ1-3, with unresolved D. The CDR3 sequence is 15 residues long. Per germline, CDR1 SGHTA and CDR2 FQGNSA. V was pared by 1 base and J by 4 bases, with 11 bases between.

The V gene is TRBV1, the J gene TRBJ2-4; no check of the table's D call, TRBD1, against the DNA was made. TRBV1 is shown as a pseudogene. There are 16 residues in the CDR3. The CDR3, as DNA: TGCACCAGCAGCCGTTCTTCCGGGACAGATAAAAACATTCAGTACTTC. Translation gives CTSSRSSGTDKNIQYF.

This sequence joins TRBV7-6 and TRBJ2-1; TRBD2 aligns across 13 bases. With V trimmed by 3 bases and J by 2 bases, 4 bases remained unmatched. CDR1 and CDR2 (germline): SGHVS, FNYEAQ. The CDR3 loop spans 17 amino acids. The CDR3 region has the DNA TGTGCCAGCAGCTTTCTACTAGCGGGAGGGCCCTACAATGAGCAGTTCTTC. This sequence encodes CASSFLLAGGPYNEQFF.

This chain uses TRBV20-1 with TRBJ2-1, with D possibly being TRBD2 (6 bases). The CDR3 contains 15 residues. The ends were cut back, 5 bases at V and 5 bases at J, with 19 bases in the middle. In germline, CDR1 is DFQATT, CDR2 SNEGSKA (reference sequence). The CDR3 sequence: CSAGTRLAQHNEQFF. The CDR3 nucleotides read TGCAGTGCTGGGACCCGGCTAGCGCAGCACAATGAGCAGTTCTTC.

The CDR3 is CASATQETQYF. The CDR3 region has the DNA TGTGCCAGCGCTACCCAAGAGACCCAGTACTTC. The rearrangement joins TRBV7-2 to TRBJ2-5; no firm D call. The germline V gene has CDR1 SGHTA and CDR2 FQGNSA. The CDR3 runs to 11 residues. Trimming cost V 8 bases and J 1 base, with 5 bases left between them.

The chain combines TRBV12-5 with TRBJ2-1; TRBD1 aligns across 7 bases. From germline, CDR1 is LGHNT and CDR2 FRNRAP. The CDR3 covers 15 residues. V trimming: 5 bases; J trimming: 3 bases; junction bases outside the gene matches: 7. As DNA, the CDR3 is TGTGCTAGTGGTCCTACAGGGGCAAGCTACAATGAGCAGTTCTTC. This encodes CASGPTGASYNEQFF.

Only a few counts were recorded for this clonotype. V is TRBV30 and J is TRBJ1-1; 8 bases match TRBD1. Losses at the gene ends were 2 bases for V and 8 bases for J; bases not matched to a gene: 13. CDR3 length equals 15 residues. Per germline, CDR1 GTSNPN and CDR2 SVGIG (reference sequence). The CDR3, as DNA: TGTGCCTGGAGTCCCCTGGACAGGGATCGTTTCGAAGCTTTCTTT. It codes for CAWSPLDRDRFEAFF.

This clonotype was counted only a few times. The V and J genes are TRBV28 and TRBJ2-1; 8 bases are shared with TRBD1. Germline CDR1 reads MDHEN; CDR2 reads SYDVKM. Trimming cost V 8 bases and J 1 base; bases outside gene matches: 4. The CDR3 covers 14 residues. The CDR3 region is CASGRQGSYNEQFF. CDR3 nucleotides: TGTGCCAGCGGGAGACAGGGGTCCTACAATGAGCAGTTCTTC.